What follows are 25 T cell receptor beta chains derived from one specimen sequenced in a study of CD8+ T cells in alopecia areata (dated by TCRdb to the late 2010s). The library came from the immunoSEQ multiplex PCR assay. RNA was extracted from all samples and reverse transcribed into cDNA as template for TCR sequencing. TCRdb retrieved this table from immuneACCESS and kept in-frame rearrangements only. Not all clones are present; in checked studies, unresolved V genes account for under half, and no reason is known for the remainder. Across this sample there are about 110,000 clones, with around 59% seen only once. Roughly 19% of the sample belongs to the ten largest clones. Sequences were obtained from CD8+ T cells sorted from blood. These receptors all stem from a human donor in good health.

The CDR3 DNA reads as TGCGCCAGCAGCTTGGTACCGGGACTAGCGTCCCCAGATACGCAGTATTTT. It is translated as CASSLVPGLASPDTQYF. The chain combines TRBV5-1 with TRBJ2-3, with TRBD2 identical over 10 bases. This CDR3 contains 17 residues. Trimming took 0 bases from V and 4 from J; bases not matched to a gene: 8. Germline CDR1 and CDR2: SGHRS and YFSETQ. Combining the CDR3 with reference TRBV5-1 and TRBJ2-3 gives the whole variable domain KAGVTQTPRYLIKTRGQQVTLSCSPISGHRSVSWYQQTPGQGLQFLFEYFSETQRNKGNFPGRFSGRQFSNSRSEMNVSTLELGDSALYLCASSLVPGLASPDTQYFGPGTRLTVL.

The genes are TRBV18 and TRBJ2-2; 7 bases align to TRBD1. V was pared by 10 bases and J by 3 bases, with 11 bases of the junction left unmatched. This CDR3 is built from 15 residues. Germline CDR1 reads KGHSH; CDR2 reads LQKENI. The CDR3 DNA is TGTGCCACCTCTAAGGACAGGACCTACACCGGGGAGCTGTTTTTT. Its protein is CATSKDRTYTGELFF.

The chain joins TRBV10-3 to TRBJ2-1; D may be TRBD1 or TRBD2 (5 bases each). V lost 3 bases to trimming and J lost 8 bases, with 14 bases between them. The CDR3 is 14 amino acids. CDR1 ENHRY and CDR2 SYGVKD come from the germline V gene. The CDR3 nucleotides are TGTGCCATCAGTGAAAGGGCAGGGAGTCATGAGCAGTTCTTC. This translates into CAISERAGSHEQFF.

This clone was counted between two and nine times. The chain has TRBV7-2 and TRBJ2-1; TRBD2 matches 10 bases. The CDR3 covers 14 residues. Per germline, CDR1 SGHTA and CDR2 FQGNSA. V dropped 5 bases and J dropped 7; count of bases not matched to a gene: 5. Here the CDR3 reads CASSLGLASNEQFF. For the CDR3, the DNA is TGTGCCAGCAGCCTGGGACTAGCGTCAAATGAGCAGTTCTTC.

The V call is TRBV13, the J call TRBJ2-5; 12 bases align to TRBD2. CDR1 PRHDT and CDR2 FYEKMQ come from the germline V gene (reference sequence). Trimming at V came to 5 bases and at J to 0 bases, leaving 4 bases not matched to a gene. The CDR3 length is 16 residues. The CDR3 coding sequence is TGTGCCAGCAGCGCCAGGACTAGCGGGGACCAAGAGACCCAGTACTTC. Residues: CASSARTSGDQETQYF.

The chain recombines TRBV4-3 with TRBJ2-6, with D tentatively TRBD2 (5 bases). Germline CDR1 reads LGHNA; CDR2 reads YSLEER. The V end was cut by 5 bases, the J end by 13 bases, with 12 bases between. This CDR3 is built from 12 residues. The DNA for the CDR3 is TGCGCCAGCAGCACTACGTCGGGGGTCCTGACTTTC. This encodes CASSTTSGVLTF.

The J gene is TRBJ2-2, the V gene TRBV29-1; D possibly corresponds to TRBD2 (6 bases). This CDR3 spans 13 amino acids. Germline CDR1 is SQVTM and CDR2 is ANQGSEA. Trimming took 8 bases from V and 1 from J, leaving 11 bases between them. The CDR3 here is CSFRRENTGELFF. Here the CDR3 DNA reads TGCAGCTTCCGGAGGGAGAACACCGGGGAGCTGTTTTTT.

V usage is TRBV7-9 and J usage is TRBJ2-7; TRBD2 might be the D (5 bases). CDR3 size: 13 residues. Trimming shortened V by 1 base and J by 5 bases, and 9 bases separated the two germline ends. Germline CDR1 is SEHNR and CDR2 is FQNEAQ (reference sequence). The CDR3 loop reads CASSLVDSDEQYF. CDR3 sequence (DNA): TGTGCCAGCAGCTTAGTGGACTCGGACGAGCAGTACTTC. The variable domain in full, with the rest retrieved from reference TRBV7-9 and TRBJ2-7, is DTGVSQNPRHKITKRGQNVTFRCDPISEHNRLYWYRQTLGQGPEFLTYFQNEAQLEKSRLLSDRFSAERPKGSFSTLEIQRTEQGDSAMYLCASSLVDSDEQYFGPGTRLTVT.

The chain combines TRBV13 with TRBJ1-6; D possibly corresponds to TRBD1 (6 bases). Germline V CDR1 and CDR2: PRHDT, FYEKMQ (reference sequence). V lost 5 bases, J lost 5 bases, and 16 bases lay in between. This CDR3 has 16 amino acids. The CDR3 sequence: CASSPQGTANNSPLHF. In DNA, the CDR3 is TGTGCCAGCAGCCCACAGGGTACGGCGAATAATTCACCCCTCCACTTT.

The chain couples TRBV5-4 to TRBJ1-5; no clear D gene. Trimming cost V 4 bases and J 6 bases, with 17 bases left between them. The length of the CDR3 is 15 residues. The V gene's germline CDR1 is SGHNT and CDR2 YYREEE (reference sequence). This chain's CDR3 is CASSPSPGRGQPQHF. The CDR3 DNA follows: TGTGCCAGCAGCCCTTCTCCAGGCCGCGGTCAGCCCCAGCATTTT.

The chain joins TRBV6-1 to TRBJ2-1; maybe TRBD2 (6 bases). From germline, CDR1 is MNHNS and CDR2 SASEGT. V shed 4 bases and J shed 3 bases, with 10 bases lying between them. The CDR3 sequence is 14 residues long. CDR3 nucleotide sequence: TGTGCCAGCAGTGGACTAGAAGGCTACAATGAGCAGTTCTTC. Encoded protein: CASSGLEGYNEQFF.

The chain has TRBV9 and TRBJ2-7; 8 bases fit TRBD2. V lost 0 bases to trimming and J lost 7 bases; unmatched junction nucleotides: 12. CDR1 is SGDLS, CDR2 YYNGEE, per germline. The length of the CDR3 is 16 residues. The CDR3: CASSVVRRWTSCEQYF. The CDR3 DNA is TGTGCCAGCAGCGTAGTCCGTCGCTGGACTAGCTGTGAGCAGTACTTC. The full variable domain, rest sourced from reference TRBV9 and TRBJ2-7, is DSGVTQTPKHLITATGQRVTLRCSPRSGDLSVYWYQQSLDQGLQFLIQYYNGEERAKGNILERFSAQQFPDLHSELNLSSLELGDSALYFCASSVVRRWTSCEQYFGPGTRLTVT.

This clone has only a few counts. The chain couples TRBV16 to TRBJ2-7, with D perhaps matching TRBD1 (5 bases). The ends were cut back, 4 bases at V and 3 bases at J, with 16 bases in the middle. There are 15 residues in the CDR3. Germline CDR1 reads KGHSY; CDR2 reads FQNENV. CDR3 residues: CASSLPPTGVYEQYF. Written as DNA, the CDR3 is TGTGCCAGCAGCCTACCTCCCACAGGTGTCTACGAGCAGTACTTC.

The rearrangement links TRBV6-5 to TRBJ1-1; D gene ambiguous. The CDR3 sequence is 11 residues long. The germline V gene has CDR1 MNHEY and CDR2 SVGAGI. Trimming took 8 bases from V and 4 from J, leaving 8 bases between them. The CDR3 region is CASSKGTEAFF. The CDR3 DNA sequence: TGTGCCAGCTCTAAGGGCACTGAAGCTTTCTTT.

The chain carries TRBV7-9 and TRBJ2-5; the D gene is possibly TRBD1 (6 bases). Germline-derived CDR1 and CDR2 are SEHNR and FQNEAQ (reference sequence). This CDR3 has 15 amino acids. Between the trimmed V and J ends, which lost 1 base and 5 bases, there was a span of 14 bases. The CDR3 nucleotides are TGTGCCAGCAGCTTAGTCTTTGGACAGTCTGAGACCCAGTACTTC. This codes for CASSLVFGQSETQYF.

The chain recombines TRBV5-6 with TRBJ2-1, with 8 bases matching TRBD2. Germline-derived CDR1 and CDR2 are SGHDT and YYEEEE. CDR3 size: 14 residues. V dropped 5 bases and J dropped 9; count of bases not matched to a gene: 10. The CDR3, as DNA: TGTGCCAGCAGTCAAAGACTAGCGAACAGTGAGCAGTTCTTC. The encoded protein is CASSQRLANSEQFF.

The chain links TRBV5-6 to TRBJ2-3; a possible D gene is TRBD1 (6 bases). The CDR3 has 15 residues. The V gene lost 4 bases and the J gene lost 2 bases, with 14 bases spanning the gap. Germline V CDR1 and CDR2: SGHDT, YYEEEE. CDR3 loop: CASSPGQINTDTQYF. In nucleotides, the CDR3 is TGTGCCAGCAGCCCCGGACAGATCAACACAGATACGCAGTATTTT.

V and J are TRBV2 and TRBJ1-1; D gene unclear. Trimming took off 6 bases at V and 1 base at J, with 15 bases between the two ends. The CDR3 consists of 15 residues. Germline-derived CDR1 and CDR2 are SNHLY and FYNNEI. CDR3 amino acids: CASRVDSDQNTEAFF. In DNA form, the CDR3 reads TGTGCCAGCAGGGTGGACTCGGACCAGAACACTGAAGCTTTCTTT.

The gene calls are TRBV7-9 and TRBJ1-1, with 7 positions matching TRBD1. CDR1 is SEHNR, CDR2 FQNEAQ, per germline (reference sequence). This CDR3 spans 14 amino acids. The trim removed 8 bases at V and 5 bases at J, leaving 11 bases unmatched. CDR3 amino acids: CASAGQATRTEAFF. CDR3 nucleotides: TGTGCCAGCGCAGGACAGGCGACTCGGACTGAAGCTTTCTTT.

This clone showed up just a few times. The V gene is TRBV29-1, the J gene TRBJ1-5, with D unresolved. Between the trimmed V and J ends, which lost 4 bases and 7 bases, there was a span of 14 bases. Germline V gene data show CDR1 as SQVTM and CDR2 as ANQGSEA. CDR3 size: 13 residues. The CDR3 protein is CSVARGLGQPQHF. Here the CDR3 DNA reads TGCAGCGTTGCTCGCGGTTTAGGACAGCCCCAGCATTTT.

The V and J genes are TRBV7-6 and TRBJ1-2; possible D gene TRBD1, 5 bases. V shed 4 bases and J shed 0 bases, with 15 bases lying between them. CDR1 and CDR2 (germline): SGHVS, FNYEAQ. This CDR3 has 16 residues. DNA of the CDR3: TGTGCCAGCAGCTCTGGGGCACCGAATGCTAACTATGGCTACACCTTC. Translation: CASSSGAPNANYGYTF. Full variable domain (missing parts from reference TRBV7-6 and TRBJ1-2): GAGVSQSPRYKVTKRGQDVALRCDPISGHVSLYWYRQALGQGPEFLTYFNYEAQQDKSGLPNDRFSAERPEGSISTLTIQRTEQRDSAMYRCASSSGAPNANYGYTFGSGTRLTVV.

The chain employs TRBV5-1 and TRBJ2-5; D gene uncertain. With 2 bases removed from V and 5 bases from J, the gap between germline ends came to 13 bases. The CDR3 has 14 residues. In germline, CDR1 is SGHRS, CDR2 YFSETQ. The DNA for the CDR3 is TGCGCCAGCAGCTTTAAATTTCCTTGGGAGACCCAGTACTTC. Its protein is CASSFKFPWETQYF. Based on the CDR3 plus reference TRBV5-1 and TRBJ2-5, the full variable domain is KAGVTQTPRYLIKTRGQQVTLSCSPISGHRSVSWYQQTPGQGLQFLFEYFSETQRNKGNFPGRFSGRQFSNSRSEMNVSTLELGDSALYLCASSFKFPWETQYFGPGTRLLVL.

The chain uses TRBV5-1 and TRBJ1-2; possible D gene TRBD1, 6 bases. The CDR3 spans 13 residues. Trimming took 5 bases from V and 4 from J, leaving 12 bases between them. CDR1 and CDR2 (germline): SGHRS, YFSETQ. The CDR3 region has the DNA TGCGCCAGCAGAGCGGGGGCCGGCTATGGCTACACCTTC. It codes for CASRAGAGYGYTF.

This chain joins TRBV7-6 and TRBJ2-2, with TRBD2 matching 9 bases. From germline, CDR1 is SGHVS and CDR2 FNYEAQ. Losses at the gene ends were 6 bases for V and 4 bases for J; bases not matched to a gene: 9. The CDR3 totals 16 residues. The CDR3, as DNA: TGTGCCAGCAGTCCGGTAGCGGGGGACCTCACCGGGGAGCTGTTTTTT. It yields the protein CASSPVAGDLTGELFF.

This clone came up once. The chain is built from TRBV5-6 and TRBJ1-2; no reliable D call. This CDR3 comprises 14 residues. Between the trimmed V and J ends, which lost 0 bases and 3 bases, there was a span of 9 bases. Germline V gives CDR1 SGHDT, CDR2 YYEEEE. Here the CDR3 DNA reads TGTGCCAGCAGCTTGGGGGCAGACTACTATGGCTACACCTTC. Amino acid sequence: CASSLGADYYGYTF. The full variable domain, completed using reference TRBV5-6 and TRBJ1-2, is DAGVTQSPTHLIKTRGQQVTLRCSPKSGHDTVSWYQQALGQGPQFIFQYYEEEERQRGNFPDRFSGHQFPNYSSELNVNALLLGDSALYLCASSLGADYYGYTFGSGTRLTVV.